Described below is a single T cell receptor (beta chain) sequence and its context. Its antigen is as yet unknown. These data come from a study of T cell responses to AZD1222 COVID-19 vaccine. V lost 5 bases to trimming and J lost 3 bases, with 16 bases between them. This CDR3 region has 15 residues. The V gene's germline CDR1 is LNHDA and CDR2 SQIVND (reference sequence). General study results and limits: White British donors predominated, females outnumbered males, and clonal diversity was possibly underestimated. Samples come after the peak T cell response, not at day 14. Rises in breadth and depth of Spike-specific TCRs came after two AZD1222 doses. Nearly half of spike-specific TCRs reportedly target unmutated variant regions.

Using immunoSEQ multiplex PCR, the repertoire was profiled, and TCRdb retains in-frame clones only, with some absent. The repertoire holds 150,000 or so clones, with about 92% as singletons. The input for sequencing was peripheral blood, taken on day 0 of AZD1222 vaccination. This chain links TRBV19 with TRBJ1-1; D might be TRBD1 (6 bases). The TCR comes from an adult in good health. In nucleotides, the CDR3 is TGTGCCAGTAGTCTCCTTTTGGGGGGGCACACTGAAGCTTTCTTT. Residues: CASSLLLGGHTEAFF.